The entry that follows covers one T cell receptor beta chain sequence. Antigen specificity is unknown. The donors were all Caucasian adults (living in Nashville, Tennessee). This sample was included in a study of shared clonotypes between healthy human individuals. Germline loops: CDR1 SGHTS, CDR2 YDEGEE. V trimming: 0 bases; J trimming: 8 bases; junction bases outside the gene matches: 4. There are 14 residues in the CDR3. Genomic DNA of every subset was divided equally among multiple immunoSEQ plates. Data came from immunoSEQ multiplex PCR; TCRdb stores just in-frame clones and leaves some out. The sample consists of about 490,000 clones, 70% to 80% of them appearing once. General study findings and limits: Sampling covered nothing but blood. Tissue TCR repertoires likely differ from those found in blood.

This receptor was taken from a woman between 40 and 55 years old in good health. Some clones in this sample may be carry-over from other donors' samples. The genes are TRBV5-8 and TRBJ1-4, with 7 nucleotides matching TRBD1. The sample was PBMCs. The CDR3 DNA sequence: TGTGCCAGCAGCTTGGGCAGGGGGAACGAAAAACTGTTTTTT. This gives the protein CASSLGRGNEKLFF. Together with reference TRBV5-8 and TRBJ1-4, the CDR3 gives the full variable domain: EAGVTQSPTHLIKTRGQQATLRCSPISGHTSVYWYQQALGLGLQFLLWYDEGEERNRGNFPPRFSGRQFPNYSSELNVNALELEDSALYLCASSLGRGNEKLFFGSGTQLSVL.